These 18 T cell receptor beta chains were all obtained from the same sample, sequenced in a study of control samples from healthy donors and cancer patients. This table comes from immunoSEQ multiplex PCR, and its TCRdb copy is limited to in-frame clones, with some not included. The table includes 400,000 to 500,000 clones, about nine tenths detected once. The material sequenced was PBMCs. These receptors came from a man aged 35 to 55 with head and neck cancer.

The chain couples TRBV5-1 to TRBJ2-2; perhaps D is TRBD1 or TRBD2 (6 bases each). Germline CDR1 is SGHRS and CDR2 is YFSETQ. This CDR3 has 15 amino acids. V was pared by 0 bases and J by 7 bases, with 13 bases between. CDR3 region: CASSLVEGVGGELFF. The CDR3 DNA reads as TGCGCCAGCAGCTTGGTGGAGGGGGTCGGCGGGGAGCTGTTTTTT.

The V call is TRBV18, the J call TRBJ1-2, with TRBD1 matching over 7 bases. Germline V gene data show CDR1 as KGHSH and CDR2 as LQKENI. The length of the CDR3 is 16 residues. The J segment lost 4 bases and the V segment lost 2 bases, leaving 10 bases of the junction unmatched. CDR3: CASSPGGQAFSYGYTF. The CDR3, as DNA: TGTGCCAGCTCACCAGGTGGACAGGCATTCAGCTATGGCTACACCTTC.

The chain uses TRBV20-1 and TRBJ1-1; maybe TRBD1 (6 bases). CDR3 length: 14 residues. Trimming cost V 3 bases and J 6 bases, with 17 bases left between them. The V gene's germline CDR1 is DFQATT and CDR2 SNEGSKA (reference sequence). CDR3 amino acids: CSASWWGRAPEAFF. The CDR3 DNA is TGCAGTGCTAGTTGGTGGGGGCGCGCCCCTGAAGCTTTCTTT.

This chain uses TRBV6-1 with TRBJ1-2; D not resolved. With 2 bases removed from V and 3 bases from J, the gap between germline ends came to 10 bases. Germline CDR1 MNHNS, CDR2 SASEGT. CDR3 length equals 14 residues. The CDR3 protein is CASSERQLYYGYTF. The CDR3 nucleotides are TGTGCCAGCAGTGAAAGGCAGCTTTACTATGGCTACACCTTC.

The genes are TRBV3-1 (or the pseudogene TRBV3-2) and TRBJ2-7; 7 bases match TRBD1. The V segment lost 3 bases and the J segment 2 bases; nucleotides outside the gene matches: 10. This CDR3 comprises 16 residues. Germline V gene sequence: CDR1 LGHDT, CDR2 YNNKEL (reference sequence). CDR3 in amino acids: CASSQTQGSGTYEQYF. The CDR3 DNA reads as TGTGCCAGCAGCCAGACACAGGGGTCCGGTACCTACGAGCAGTACTTC.

V usage is TRBV18 and J usage is TRBJ2-2; no clear D. CDR3 length: 13 residues. Trimming stripped 5 bases from V and 1 base from J, with 5 bases between. Per the germline V gene, CDR1 is KGHSH and CDR2 is LQKENI. This CDR3 is CASSDQNTGELFF. In DNA, the CDR3 is TGTGCCAGCTCAGATCAGAACACCGGGGAGCTGTTTTTT.

The chain has TRBV28 and TRBJ1-4; 7 nucleotides match TRBD1. After removal of 4 bases from V and 0 bases from J, the junction contained 2 bases not matched to a gene. Germline V CDR1 and CDR2: MDHEN, SYDVKM. The CDR3 consists of 15 residues. In nucleotides, the CDR3 is TGTGCCAGCAGTTGGACAGGAGCAACTAATGAAAAACTGTTTTTT. This translates into CASSWTGATNEKLFF.

V usage is TRBV7-9 and J usage is TRBJ1-2, with 7 bases fitting TRBD1. V lost 5 bases to trimming and J lost 5 bases; unmatched junction nucleotides: 11. This CDR3 comprises 15 residues. The germline gives CDR1 SEHNR, CDR2 FQNEAQ (reference sequence). The CDR3 sequence is CASSPTGTEGYGYTF. The CDR3 DNA sequence: TGTGCCAGCAGCCCTACCGGGACAGAGGGTTATGGCTACACCTTC.

This chain joins TRBV5-5 and TRBJ1-2, with 7 bases aligning to TRBD1. The V and J ends lost 2 bases and 0 bases, in that order; junction bases with no gene match: 4. The germline CDR1 and CDR2 sequences are SGHKS and YYEKEE (reference sequence). The CDR3 spans 15 residues. This chain's CDR3 is CASSFRDSPNYGYTF. The CDR3 DNA is TGTGCCAGCAGCTTCCGGGACAGCCCTAACTATGGCTACACCTTC.

This sequence joins TRBV14 and TRBJ1-1; D call uncertain. Germline V CDR1 and CDR2: SGHDN, FVKESK. The V end lost 4 bases, the J end lost 5 bases, and 11 bases lay between the germline ends. This CDR3 is 13 amino acids long. The CDR3 DNA sequence: TGTGCCAGCAGCCTTTCGACACCGACTGAAGCTTTCTTT. Translating it yields CASSLSTPTEAFF. Together with reference TRBV14 and TRBJ1-1, the CDR3 gives the full variable domain: EAGVTQFPSHSVIEKGQTVTLRCDPISGHDNLYWYRRVMGKEIKFLLHFVKESKQDESGMPNNRFLAERTGGTYSTLKVQPAELEDSGVYFCASSLSTPTEAFFGQGTRLTVV.

The chain combines TRBV28 with TRBJ2-7; D perhaps matches TRBD1 (5 bases). V lost 2 bases and J lost 3, with 8 bases in between. CDR3 length: 13 amino acids. Germline CDR1 reads MDHEN; CDR2 reads SYDVKM. This CDR3 is CASSLDSNYEQYF. As DNA, the CDR3 is TGTGCCAGCAGTTTAGACAGCAACTACGAGCAGTACTTC.

V is TRBV28 and J is TRBJ1-1, with TRBD1 matching over 7 bases. Germline V gene lookup returns CDR1 MDHEN and CDR2 SYDVKM. The CDR3 is 12 amino acids. The V and J ends lost 8 bases and 10 bases, in that order; junction bases with no gene match: 10. CDR3 region: CASLGGGSRAFF. CDR3 bases: TGTGCCAGCTTGGGAGGGGGCTCGCGAGCTTTCTTT.

This clone was observed a single time. The J gene is TRBJ2-7, the V gene TRBV7-2; D is uncertain. Germline-derived CDR1 and CDR2 are SGHTA and FQGNSA. The CDR3 totals 15 residues. Trimming cost V 4 bases and J 4 bases, with 17 bases left between them. The CDR3 DNA is TGTGCCAGCAGCTCCCTTATGGGTCTAGGATACGAGCAGTACTTC. Translating it yields CASSSLMGLGYEQYF. The variable domain in full, completed from reference TRBV7-2 and TRBJ2-7, reads GAGVSQSPSNKVTEKGKDVELRCDPISGHTALYWYRQSLGQGLEFLIYFQGNSAPDKSGLPSDRFSAERTGGSVSTLTIQRTQQEDSAVYLCASSSLMGLGYEQYFGPGTRLTVT.

The rearrangement joins TRBV19 to TRBJ1-5; D may be TRBD1 (6 bases). Germline CDR1 LNHDA, CDR2 SQIVND (reference sequence). V was clipped by 1 base and J by 5 bases, with 12 bases between them. The CDR3 totals 15 residues. The CDR3 spells CASSIGHRGDQPQHF. Here the CDR3 DNA reads TGTGCCAGTAGTATAGGCCATAGGGGGGATCAGCCCCAGCATTTT.

The rearrangement links TRBV7-2 to TRBJ1-2, with TRBD1 matching over 7 bases. This CDR3 comprises 15 residues. The germline V gene encodes CDR1 SGHTA and CDR2 FQGNSA. V trimming: 3 bases; J trimming: 0 bases; junction bases outside the gene matches: 4. The CDR3 spells CASSFRDSSNYGYTF. The CDR3 DNA reads as TGTGCCAGCAGCTTCCGGGACAGCTCTAACTATGGCTACACCTTC.

This sequence joins TRBV30 and TRBJ1-2; D gene uncertain. This CDR3 is 12 amino acids long. Germline values: CDR1 GTSNPN, CDR2 SVGIG (reference sequence). The V end lost 7 bases, the J end lost 4 bases, and 13 bases lay between the germline ends. This chain's CDR3 is CAYIGRRYGYTF. CDR3 nucleotides: TGTGCCTATATAGGCAGGCGCTATGGCTACACCTTC.

This CDR3 reads CASSFSRGASPLHF. DNA for the CDR3: TGTGCCAGCAGTTTTTCCAGGGGTGCCTCACCCCTCCACTTT. This chain connects TRBV28 to TRBJ1-6, with a weak D call TRBD1 (6 bases). Germline V gene data show CDR1 as MDHEN and CDR2 as SYDVKM. Trimming stripped 3 bases from V and 10 bases from J, with 13 bases between. This CDR3 spans 14 amino acids.

This rearrangement joins TRBV5-1 to TRBJ1-5, with D possibly matching TRBD1 (5 bases). The CDR3 is 15 residues long. The ends were cut back, 7 bases at V and 1 base at J, with 15 bases in the middle. Germline CDR1 and CDR2: SGHRS and YFSETQ. The DNA of the CDR3 is TGCGCCAGCTCGCCAGGGTTAGACAGCAATCAGCCCCAGCATTTT. Protein: CASSPGLDSNQPQHF.